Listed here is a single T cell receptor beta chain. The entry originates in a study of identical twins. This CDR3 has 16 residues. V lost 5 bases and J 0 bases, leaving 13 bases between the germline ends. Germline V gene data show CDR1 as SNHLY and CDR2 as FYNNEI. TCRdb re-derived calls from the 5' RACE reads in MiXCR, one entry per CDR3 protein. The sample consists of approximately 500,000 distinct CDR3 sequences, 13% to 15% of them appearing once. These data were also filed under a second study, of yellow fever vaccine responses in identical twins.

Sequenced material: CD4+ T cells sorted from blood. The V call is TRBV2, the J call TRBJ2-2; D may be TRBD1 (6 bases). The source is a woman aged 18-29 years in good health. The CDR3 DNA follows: TGTGCCAGCAGTCGACAGGAGACCGCGAACACCGGGGAGCTGTTTTTT. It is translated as CASSRQETANTGELFF.